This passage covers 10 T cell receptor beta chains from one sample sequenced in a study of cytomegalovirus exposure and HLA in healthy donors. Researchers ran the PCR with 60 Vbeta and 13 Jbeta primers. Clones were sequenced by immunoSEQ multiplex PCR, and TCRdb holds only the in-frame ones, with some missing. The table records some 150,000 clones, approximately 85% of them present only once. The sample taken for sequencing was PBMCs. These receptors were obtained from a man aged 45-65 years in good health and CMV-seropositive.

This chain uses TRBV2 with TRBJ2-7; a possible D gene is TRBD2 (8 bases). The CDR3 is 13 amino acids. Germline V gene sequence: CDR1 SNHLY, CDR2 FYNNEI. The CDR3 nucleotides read TGTGCCAGCACCAACATACCGGGGGGGACAGAGTCGGTC. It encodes CASTNIPGGTESV.

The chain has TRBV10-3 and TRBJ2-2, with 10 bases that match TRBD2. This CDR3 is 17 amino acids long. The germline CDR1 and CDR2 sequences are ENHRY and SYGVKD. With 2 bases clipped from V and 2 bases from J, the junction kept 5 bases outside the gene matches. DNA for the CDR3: TGTGCCATCAGTGAGGAGGTAGCGGGAGGAAACACCGGGGAGCTGTTTTTT. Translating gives CAISEEVAGGNTGELFF.

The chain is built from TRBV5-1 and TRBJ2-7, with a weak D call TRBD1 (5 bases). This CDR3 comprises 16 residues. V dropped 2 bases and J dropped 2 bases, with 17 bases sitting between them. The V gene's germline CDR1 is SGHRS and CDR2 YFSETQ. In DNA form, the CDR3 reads TGCGCCAGCAGCTTAGTAAGGCAGGGAACCCCCTACGAGCAGTACTTC. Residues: CASSLVRQGTPYEQYF.

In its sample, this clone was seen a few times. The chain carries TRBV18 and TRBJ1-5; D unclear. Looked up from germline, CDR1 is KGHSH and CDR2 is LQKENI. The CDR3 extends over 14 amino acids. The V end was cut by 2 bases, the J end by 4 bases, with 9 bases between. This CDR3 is CASSPGSQNQPQHF. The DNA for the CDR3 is TGTGCCAGCTCACCAGGTTCACAAAATCAGCCCCAGCATTTT.

For the CDR3, the DNA is TGTGCCAGCAGTGAAGTTTATGGCAGGTTGAACACTGAAGCTTTCTTT. Its translation is CASSEVYGRLNTEAFF. This chain uses TRBV6-1 with TRBJ1-1; D remains ambiguous. The germline V gene encodes CDR1 MNHNS and CDR2 SASEGT. This CDR3 spans 16 amino acids. The V end was cut by 1 base, the J end by 0 bases, with 12 bases between.

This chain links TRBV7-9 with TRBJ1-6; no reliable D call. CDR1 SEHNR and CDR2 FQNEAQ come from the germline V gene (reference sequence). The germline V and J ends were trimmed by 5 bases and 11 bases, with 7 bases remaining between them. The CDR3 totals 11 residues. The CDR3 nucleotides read TGTGCCAGCAGCCGGGATCCACCCCTCCACTTT. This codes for CASSRDPPLHF.

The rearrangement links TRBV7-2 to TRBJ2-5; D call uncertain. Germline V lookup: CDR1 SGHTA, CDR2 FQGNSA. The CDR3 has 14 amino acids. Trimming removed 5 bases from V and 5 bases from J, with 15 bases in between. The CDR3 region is CASSRTSGAETQYF. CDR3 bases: TGTGCCAGCAGCCGCACGTCCGGAGCGGAGACCCAGTACTTC.

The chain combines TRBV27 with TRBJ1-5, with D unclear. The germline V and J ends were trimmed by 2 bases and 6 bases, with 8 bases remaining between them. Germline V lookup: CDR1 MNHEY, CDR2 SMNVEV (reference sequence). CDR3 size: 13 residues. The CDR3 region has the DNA TGTGCCAGCAGTTTACTACGCGGTCAGCCCCAGCATTTT. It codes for CASSLLRGQPQHF.

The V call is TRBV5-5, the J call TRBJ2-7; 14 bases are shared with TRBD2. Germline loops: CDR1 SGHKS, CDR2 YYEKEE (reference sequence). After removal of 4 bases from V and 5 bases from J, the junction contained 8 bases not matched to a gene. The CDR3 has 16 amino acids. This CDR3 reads CASSRLAGGLGDEQYF. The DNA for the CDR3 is TGTGCCAGCAGCAGACTAGCGGGAGGGCTCGGGGACGAGCAGTACTTC.

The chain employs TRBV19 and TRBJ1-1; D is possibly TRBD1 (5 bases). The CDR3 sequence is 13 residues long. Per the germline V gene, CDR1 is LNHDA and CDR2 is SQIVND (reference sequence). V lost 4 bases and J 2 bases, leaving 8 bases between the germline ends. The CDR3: CASSSRVNTEAFF. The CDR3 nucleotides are TGTGCCAGTAGTAGCAGGGTAAACACTGAAGCTTTCTTT. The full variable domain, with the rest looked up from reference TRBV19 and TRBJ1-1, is DGGITQSPKYLFRKEGQNVTLSCEQNLNHDAMYWYRQDPGQGLRLIYYSQIVNDFQKGDIAEGYSVSREKKESFPLTVTSAQKNPTAFYLCASSSRVNTEAFFGQGTRLTVV.